Listed below are T cell receptor beta chains from one sample, sequenced in a study of T cell repertoires and HLA-DP antigens. These receptors' antigens are unknown. TCRdb keeps only in-frame clones here, not all; method: immunoSEQ multiplex PCR. The profile covers about 73,000 clones, with around four fifths appearing a single time and 1.6% taken by the ten largest. Source material: CD4+ T cells from PBMCs. The receptors derive from a man aged 55-75 years in good health and CMV-seronegative. Each CDR3 is given with its conserved first and last residue. Fields, in order: D gene, V gene, J gene, clone size, CDR3 DNA, CDR3 protein. The D gene is left open where the match is weak. Rows may omit the clone size; those that give it use once, few, many or a size class.

TRBD1,TRBV30,TRBJ2-2,-,TGTGCCTGGAGTGACGGGACAGGGCCCAACACCGGGGAGCTGTTTTTT,CAWSDGTGPNTGELFF
-,TRBV19,TRBJ1-5,-,TGTGCCAGTAGCAACAGCAATCAGCCCCAGCATTTT,CASSNSNQPQHF
-,TRBV7-2,TRBJ2-7,-,TGTGCCAGCAGCGTCCTGGCGCGGACAGGGAGGGGCGAGCAGTACTTC,CASSVLARTGRGEQYF
TRBD1,TRBV7-3,TRBJ1-2,few,TGTGCCAGCAGCCCGGGACAGGGGAATGGCTACACCTTC,CASSPGQGNGYTF
TRBD1,TRBV5-1,TRBJ2-3,once,TGCGCCAGCAGCCAGGACGGGACAGGGGGTGGAGATACGCAGTATTTT,CASSQDGTGGGDTQYF
-,TRBV14,TRBJ2-1,-,TGTGCCAGCAGCCAAGGTGACAGGAGAACCTACAATGAGCAGTTCTTC,CASSQGDRRTYNEQFF
TRBD1,TRBV5-1,TRBJ1-1,-,TGCGCCAGCAGCTTGGAGCCAGGGGGGAGCACTGAAGCTTTCTTT,CASSLEPGGSTEAFF
TRBD1,TRBV23-1,TRBJ1-2,-,TGCGCCAGCAGTCATCAAGACCCCAGAGGCGGGACAGCCGGCCACACCTTTAACTATGGCTACACCTTC,CASSHQDPRGGTAGHTFNYGYTF
-,TRBV27,TRBJ2-2,-,TGTGCCAGCAGTTTGCGGGGATCGAACACCGGGGAGCTGTTTTTT,CASSLRGSNTGELFF
-,TRBV30,TRBJ2-2,few,TGTGCCTGGAAGAACACCGGGGAGCTGTTTTTT,CAWKNTGELFF
-,TRBV4-3,TRBJ1-2,-,TGCGCCAGCAGCCAAGATCTTACAGGTCGCTATGGCTACACCTTC,CASSQDLTGRYGYTF
TRBD1,TRBV2,TRBJ2-6,-,TGTGCCAGCGGACAGGGGGCGCAGCCGAGGGGTGGGGCCAACGTCCTGACTTTC,CASGQGAQPRGGANVLTF
TRBD2,TRBV30,TRBJ2-3,-,TGTGCCTGGACCCTAGCGGGGGTGCCAGATACGCAGTATTTT,CAWTLAGVPDTQYF
-,TRBV7-3,TRBJ2-3,few,TGTGCCAGCAGCTTACAAGCGGTCACAGATACGCAGTATTTT,CASSLQAVTDTQYF
-,TRBV7-6,TRBJ2-5,-,TGTGCCAGCAGCCCCCAACAAGAGACCCAGTACTTC,CASSPQQETQYF
-,TRBV6-5,TRBJ2-2,-,TGTGCCAGCAGTTACAAGGCTGGCACCGGGGAGCTGTTTTTT,CASSYKAGTGELFF
-,TRBV5-1,TRBJ1-1,-,TGCGCCAGCAGTCTTGCAGGAGCGAACACTGAAGCTTTCTTT,CASSLAGANTEAFF
TRBD1,TRBV11-2,TRBJ2-7,few,TGTGCCAGCAGCCCAGTTTCAAGACAGGGGACCTACGAGCAGTACTTC,CASSPVSRQGTYEQYF